The present TCR beta chain was sequenced within a study of T cell repertoires in cytomegalovirus infection. To note about this clonotype: Antigen unknown.

V was pared by 6 bases and J by 3 bases, with 6 bases between. The CDR3 length is 12 residues. CDR1 MDHEN and CDR2 SYDVKM come from the germline V gene. General observations from the study: Pooled public TCR beta family frequency picked out CMV carriers with the relevant HLA.

TCRdb recomputed calls from the reads with MiXCR, one row per CDR3 protein. The table lists 150,000 to 200,000 distinct CDR3 sequences, 8% to 10% of them singletons, with 4.6% in the top ten. Sequencing was done on a sample of PBMCs. The rearrangement uses TRBV28 and TRBJ1-5, with no clear D. The TCR comes from a human donor in good health (CMV status not recorded). Some clones in this sample may be carry-over from other donors' samples. CDR3 DNA sequence: TGTGCCAGCAGGGGTAACAATCAGCCCCAGCATTTT. Translation: CASRGNNQPQHF.